The rows below give T cell receptor beta chains drawn from one sample of a study of T cell responses to AZD1222 COVID-19 vaccine. Assay used: immunoSEQ multiplex PCR; TCRdb lists only in-frame clones, some missing. The sample holds 150,000 to 200,000 clones, around 92% seen once. This sample comprised peripheral blood, obtained on day 0 of AZD1222 vaccination. Receptors originate from an adult in good health. The CDR3 runs from the conserved cysteine through the conserved F or W. The D gene is left open where the match is weak. Expanded clones get a size class; other rows say once, few or many, or leave the size out.

D	V	size	J	CDR3	DNA
NA	TRBV10-1	NA	TRBJ1-1	CASSETGITEAFF	TGCGCCAGCAGTGAGACAGGGATCACTGAAGCTTTCTTT
NA	TRBV19	once	TRBJ1-1	CASSIGPNTEAFF	TGTGCCAGTAGTATCGGGCCGAACACTGAAGCTTTCTTT
NA	TRBV6-2/TRBV6-3	NA	TRBJ1-2	CASSPPWGDYGYTF	TGTGCCAGCAGCCCCCCGTGGGGCGACTATGGCTACACCTTC
NA	TRBV9	NA	TRBJ2-1	CASSVPDFYEQFF	TGTGCCAGCAGCGTCCCCGATTTTTATGAGCAGTTCTTC
NA	TRBV19	NA	TRBJ1-2	CASSVGPGQYGYTF	TGTGCCAGTAGTGTGGGACCCGGTCAGTATGGCTACACCTTC
TRBD2	TRBV5-4	NA	TRBJ2-7	CASSLEGTSYEQYF	TGTGCCAGCAGCTTGGAGGGGACTAGCTACGAGCAGTACTTC
NA	TRBV5-1	NA	TRBJ1-1	CASSSLTGMNTEAFF	TGCGCCAGCAGCTCCTTGACAGGCATGAACACTGAAGCTTTCTTT
TRBD1	TRBV14	NA	TRBJ1-2	CASSQNRGRHGYTF	TGTGCCAGCAGCCAAAACAGGGGACGCCATGGCTACACCTTC
NA	TRBV11-3	NA	TRBJ2-7	CASSQGGTVPQQYF	TGTGCCAGCAGCCAGGGGGGGACCGTTCCCCAGCAGTACTTC
NA	TRBV9	NA	TRBJ1-6	CASSVEGMNSPLHF	TGTGCCAGCAGCGTAGAAGGGATGAACTCACCCCTCCACTTT